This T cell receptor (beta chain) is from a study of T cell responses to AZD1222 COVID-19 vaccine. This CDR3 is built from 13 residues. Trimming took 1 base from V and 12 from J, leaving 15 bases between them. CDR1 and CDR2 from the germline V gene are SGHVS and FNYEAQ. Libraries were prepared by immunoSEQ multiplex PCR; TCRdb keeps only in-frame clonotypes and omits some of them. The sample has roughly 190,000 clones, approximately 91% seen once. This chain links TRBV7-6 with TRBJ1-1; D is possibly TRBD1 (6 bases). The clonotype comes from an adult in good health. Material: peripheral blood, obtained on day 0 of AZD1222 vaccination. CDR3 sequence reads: CASSLELQGRPFF. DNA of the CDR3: TGTGCCAGCAGCTTAGAATTGCAGGGGAGACCTTTCTTT.